The clone carrying this TCR beta chain was observed a handful of times. Its antigen is currently unknown. These data originate in a study of lymphopenia after photon versus proton radiotherapy. Study results and limitations: Under photons, naive T cells and diversity fell while effector/memory populations rose. In patients who died, overall survival fell as post-nadir TCR diversity dropped more.

CDR1 is SGHDN and CDR2 is FVKESK in the germline V gene. Trimming removed 4 bases from V and 5 bases from J; junction bases left unmatched: 7. The CDR3 is 15 amino acids. The repertoire was sequenced with immunoSEQ multiplex PCR; TCRdb's copy has only in-frame clones and lacks some. This sample carries about 40,000 clones, more than 70% of them seen once, and the ten largest clones take under 3.5%. This chain links TRBV14 with TRBJ1-4, with 7 nucleotides matching TRBD1. The receptor comes from a man aged 45-65 years with gastric cancer. The sequencing here drew on peripheral blood, taken from a patient treated with photon-based radiotherapy. This CDR3 reads CASSPQGRGNEKLFF. CDR3 coding DNA: TGTGCCAGCAGCCCACAGGGGCGTGGGAATGAAAAACTGTTTTTT. Using reference TRBV14 and TRBJ1-4 for the parts outside the CDR3, the full variable domain is EAGVTQFPSHSVIEKGQTVTLRCDPISGHDNLYWYRRVMGKEIKFLLHFVKESKQDESGMPNNRFLAERTGGTYSTLKVQPAELEDSGVYFCASSPQGRGNEKLFFGSGTQLSVL.